Following are 15 T cell receptor beta chains from one sample sequenced in a study of control samples from healthy donors and cancer patients. Clones were read by immunoSEQ multiplex PCR, and TCRdb kept only the in-frame ones, dropping some. The table lists about 150,000 clones, roughly 94% of them singletons. The sequencing input was blood. The receptor set was obtained from a man between 35 and 55 years old in good health.

The genes are TRBV10-2 and TRBJ2-7; D gene uncertain. The CDR3 contains 12 residues. Trimming took 5 bases from V and 6 from J, leaving 11 bases between them. Per germline, CDR1 WSHSY and CDR2 SAAADI. The CDR3 protein is CASSPYVGEQYF. DNA for the CDR3: TGCGCCAGCAGTCCTTACGTGGGCGAGCAGTACTTC.

V usage is TRBV28 and J usage is TRBJ2-7, with no clear D. The length of the CDR3 is 15 residues. Germline V gives CDR1 MDHEN, CDR2 SYDVKM. Trimming took off 2 bases at V and 4 bases at J, with 15 bases between the two ends. The CDR3 coding sequence is TGTGCCAGCAGTTTAGGTACGGCGGCTCGATACGAGCAGTACTTC. It specifies CASSLGTAARYEQYF.

J is TRBJ1-2 and V is TRBV3-1 (or the pseudogene TRBV3-2); 10 bases agree with TRBD1. V gave up 1 base and J gave up 4 bases; unmatched junction bases: 3. The CDR3 runs to 15 residues. Germline CDR1 is LGHDT and CDR2 is YNNKEL (reference sequence). The CDR3 here is CASSQGGQGTYGYTF. CDR3 DNA sequence: TGTGCCAGCAGCCAAGGGGGACAGGGGACCTATGGCTACACCTTC.

The rearrangement uses TRBV4-3 and TRBJ1-4; 9 bases are a match to TRBD1. V trimming: 0 bases; J trimming: 8 bases; junction bases outside the gene matches: 10. The CDR3 is made up of 17 amino acids. CDR1 LGHNA and CDR2 YSLEER come from the germline V gene. CDR3 sequence reads: CASSQDKIGTGLEKLFF. Here the CDR3 DNA reads TGCGCCAGCAGCCAAGATAAGATTGGGACAGGGCTAGAAAAACTGTTTTTT.

The V and J genes are TRBV7-9 and TRBJ1-1; possible D gene TRBD1, 5 bases. The CDR3 has 13 amino acids. Germline values: CDR1 SEHNR, CDR2 FQNEAQ (reference sequence). Trimming took 1 base from V and 8 from J, leaving 11 bases between them. The CDR3 here is CASSLVAGTEAFF. Here the CDR3 DNA reads TGTGCCAGCAGCTTAGTAGCCGGGACGGAAGCTTTCTTT.

This sequence joins TRBV21-1 and TRBJ2-7; TRBD1 is the table's D call and was not checked against the DNA. TRBV21-1 constitutes a pseudogene. The CDR3 is 15 residues long. For the CDR3, the DNA is TGTGCCAGCAGCCCCCGGGACAGGGTCGTCCACGAGCAGTACTTC. Translation: CASSPRDRVVHEQYF.

The chain employs TRBV20-1 and TRBJ2-1; D is possibly TRBD2 (6 bases). Germline V lookup: CDR1 DFQATT, CDR2 SNEGSKA (reference sequence). The ends were cut back, 5 bases at V and 13 bases at J, with 12 bases in the middle. The CDR3 covers 10 residues. The CDR3 bases are TGCAGTGCTTCCGGGACTGACCAGTTCTTC. Translation gives CSASGTDQFF.

The rearrangement joins TRBV25-1 to TRBJ1-1; D is unclear. The ends were cut back, 1 base at V and 1 base at J, with 7 bases in the middle. The CDR3 covers 14 residues. Germline values: CDR1 MGHDK, CDR2 SYGVNS. The DNA for the CDR3 is TGTGCCAGCAGTGAATCGGCCGGGAACACTGAAGCTTTCTTT. Translated: CASSESAGNTEAFF.

The genes are TRBV4-1 and TRBJ2-7; maybe TRBD2 (6 bases). There are 14 residues in the CDR3. The germline CDR1 and CDR2 sequences are MGHRA and YSYEKL. V was shortened by 0 bases and J by 6 bases, with 12 bases between the two germline ends. CDR3 in amino acids: CASSQDRGGLEQYF. Here the CDR3 DNA reads TGCGCCAGCAGCCAAGACCGGGGAGGCCTCGAGCAGTACTTC.

The rearrangement links TRBV2 to TRBJ2-2, with D perhaps TRBD2 (6 bases). Trimming took off 8 bases at V and 5 bases at J, with 18 bases between the two ends. The CDR3 contains 15 residues. The germline gives CDR1 SNHLY, CDR2 FYNNEI. As DNA, the CDR3 is TGTGCCAGCCTTATCCTCCTAGGAGGGACCGGGGAGCTGTTTTTT. It yields the protein CASLILLGGTGELFF.

The chain has TRBV11-2 and TRBJ2-7; the match to TRBD2 covers 12 bases. CDR1 is SGHAT, CDR2 FQNNGV, per germline. The CDR3 runs 15 residues. Trimming took 5 bases from V and 2 from J; bases not matched to a gene: 4. CDR3 sequence reads: CASSPLAGGTYEQYF. The CDR3 nucleotides are TGTGCCAGCAGCCCTCTAGCGGGGGGGACCTACGAGCAGTACTTC. Full variable domain (rest looked up from reference TRBV11-2 and TRBJ2-7): EAGVAQSPRYKIIEKRQSVAFWCNPISGHATLYWYQQILGQGPKLLIQFQNNGVVDDSQLPKDRFSAERLKGVDSTLKIQPAKLEDSAVYLCASSPLAGGTYEQYFGPGTRLTVT.

The V call is TRBV30, the J call TRBJ1-4; D is perhaps TRBD1 (6 bases). CDR1 GTSNPN and CDR2 SVGIG come from the germline V gene (reference sequence). V dropped 7 bases and J dropped 0 bases, with 9 bases sitting between them. The CDR3 runs 13 residues. CDR3 nucleotide sequence: TGTGCCTTCCGGACAGCAACTAATGAAAAACTGTTTTTT. Amino acid sequence: CAFRTATNEKLFF.

The CDR3 region has the DNA TGTGCCAGCAGTCAGACAGGGGTTTATCAGCCCCAGCATTTT. Protein sequence: CASSQTGVYQPQHF. The chain links TRBV28 to TRBJ1-5, with TRBD1 matching over 8 bases. Looked up from germline, CDR1 is MDHEN and CDR2 is SYDVKM. There are 14 residues in the CDR3. Trimming removed 5 bases from V and 5 bases from J; junction bases left unmatched: 5.

This clone was recorded a few times. This CDR3 reads CASSYSNPRSEQYF. As DNA, the CDR3 is TGTGCCAGCAGTTACTCGAATCCCAGGTCCGAGCAGTACTTC. This chain joins TRBV6-2 or TRBV6-3 and TRBJ2-7; no definite D call. Trimming took 0 bases from V and 6 from J, leaving 12 bases between them. Germline V gene lookup returns CDR1 MNHEY and CDR2 SVGEGT. The CDR3 covers 14 residues.

The DNA for the CDR3 is TGTGCCAGCTCACCACTTCCTAGGGGCAATTCACCCCTCCACTTT. Protein product: CASSPLPRGNSPLHF. The chain recombines TRBV18 with TRBJ1-6, with D perhaps matching TRBD1 (5 bases). Germline-derived CDR1 and CDR2 are KGHSH and LQKENI. Trimming removed 1 base from V and 7 bases from J, with 11 bases in between. This CDR3 comprises 15 residues. The complete variable domain, with remaining parts taken from reference TRBV18 and TRBJ1-6, reads NAGVMQNPRHLVRRRGQEARLRCSPMKGHSHVYWYRQLPEEGLKFMVYLQKENIIDESGMPKERFSAEFPKEGPSILRIQQVVRGDSAAYFCASSPLPRGNSPLHFGNGTRLTVT.